These 4 T cell receptor beta chains share one sample of origin, sequenced in a study of OX40 agonist ivuxolimab in advanced cancers. Sequenced by immunoSEQ multiplex PCR; TCRdb stores in-frame clones only, minus some. Of 55,000 to 75,000 clones in the sample, around 84% are singletons; the top ten hold around 8.2%. Sequences were derived from CD4+ or CD8+ T cells sorted from blood, sampled in a trial of the OX40 agonist ivuxolimab. Source of these receptors: an adult with an advanced solid tumor such as melanoma, head and neck, liver or kidney cancer.

The chain couples TRBV28 to TRBJ1-6, with no clear D. The CDR3 sequence is 16 residues long. The germline V and J ends were trimmed by 5 bases and 9 bases, with 20 bases remaining between them. Germline V gene data show CDR1 as MDHEN and CDR2 as SYDVKM. CDR3 protein: CASSIEGGKGFSPLHF. In DNA, the CDR3 is TGTGCCAGCAGTATTGAGGGCGGCAAGGGTTTTTCACCCCTCCACTTT.

For this clone: The same CDR3 also results from other DNA sequences found in this sample. The chain couples TRBV6-1 to TRBJ2-7, with D uncertain. Trimming stripped 0 bases from V and 4 bases from J, with 4 bases between. This CDR3 spans 12 amino acids. Germline lookup yields CDR1 MNHNS and CDR2 SASEGT. CDR3: CASSEAGYEQYF. In nucleotides, the CDR3 is TGTGCCAGCAGTGAAGCGGGATACGAGCAGTACTTC.

This clone was seen a handful of times. V and J are TRBV4-1 and TRBJ1-5; the D gene is possibly TRBD1 (5 bases). V was clipped by 1 base and J by 7 bases, with 11 bases between them. The CDR3 sequence is 14 residues long. The V gene's germline CDR1 is MGHRA and CDR2 YSYEKL. The CDR3 DNA sequence: TGCGCCAGCAGCCAAGTAGGGGTACGGCAGCCCCAGCATTTT. This codes for CASSQVGVRQPQHF.

V and J are TRBV5-6 and TRBJ1-1; TRBD1 agrees at 11 bases. V was pared by 0 bases and J by 10 bases, with 8 bases of the junction left unmatched. The CDR3 contains 15 residues. Germline V gene data show CDR1 as SGHDT and CDR2 as YYEEEE. The CDR3: CASSLGKGQGARAFF. DNA of the CDR3: TGTGCCAGCAGCTTGGGGAAAGGACAGGGGGCAAGAGCTTTCTTT. Full variable domain (outside the CDR3, taken from reference TRBV5-6 and TRBJ1-1): DAGVTQSPTHLIKTRGQQVTLRCSPKSGHDTVSWYQQALGQGPQFIFQYYEEEERQRGNFPDRFSGHQFPNYSSELNVNALLLGDSALYLCASSLGKGQGARAFFGQGTRLTVV.